At least ten counts were recorded for the clone carrying this T cell receptor (beta chain). This sample's time point: newly diagnosed GD, antithyroid drugs for less than 3 months. The TCR library was prepared using RNA isolated from PBMCs. Arm-PCR of CDR3 regions with iRepertoire HTBI primers generated TCR beta libraries. Using its own MiXCR run on the multiplex PCR reads, TCRdb lists one record per CDR3 protein. The repertoire holds roughly 220,000 distinct CDR3 sequences, with roughly 18% as singletons. This entry is derived from a study of regulatory T cells in long-lasting Graves disease. The TCR was taken from a female donor with Graves disease. The specimen comprised peripheral blood mononuclear cells (PBMCs), sampled at new diagnosis, from a patient treated with antithyroid drugs.

CDR3 sequence reads: CASSEVAGPGSGANVLTF. CDR3 in DNA: TGTGCCAGCAGTGAGGTAGCCGGGCCGGGCTCTGGGGCCAACGTCCTGACTTTC. This chain links TRBV2 with TRBJ2-6; no definite D call. Germline CDR1 and CDR2: SNHLY and FYNNEI. The germline V and J ends were trimmed by 3 bases and 0 bases, with 15 bases remaining between them. The CDR3 covers 18 residues.